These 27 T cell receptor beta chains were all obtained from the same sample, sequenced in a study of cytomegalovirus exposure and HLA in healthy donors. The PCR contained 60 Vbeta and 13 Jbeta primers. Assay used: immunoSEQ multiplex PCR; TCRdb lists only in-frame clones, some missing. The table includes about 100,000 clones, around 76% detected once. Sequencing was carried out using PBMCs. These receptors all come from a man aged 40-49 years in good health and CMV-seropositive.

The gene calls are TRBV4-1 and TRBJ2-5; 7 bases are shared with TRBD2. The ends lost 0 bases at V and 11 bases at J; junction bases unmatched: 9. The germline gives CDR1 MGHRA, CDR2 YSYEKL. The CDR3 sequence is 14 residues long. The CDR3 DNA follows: TGCGCCAGCAGCCAAGAGGGAGGGGTCTGGGAGCAGTACTTC. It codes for CASSQEGGVWEQYF.

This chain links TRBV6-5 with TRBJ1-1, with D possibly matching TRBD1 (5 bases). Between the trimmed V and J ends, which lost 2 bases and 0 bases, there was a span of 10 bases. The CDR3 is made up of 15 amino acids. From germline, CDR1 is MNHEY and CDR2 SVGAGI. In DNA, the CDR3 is TGTGCCAGCAGTTACGACAGAAGGTTGAACACTGAAGCTTTCTTT. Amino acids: CASSYDRRLNTEAFF.

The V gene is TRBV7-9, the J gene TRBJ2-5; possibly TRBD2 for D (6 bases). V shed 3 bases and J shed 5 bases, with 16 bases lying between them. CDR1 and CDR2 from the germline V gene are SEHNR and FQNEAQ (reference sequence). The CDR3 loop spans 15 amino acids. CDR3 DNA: TGTGCCAGCAGCTTTTGGGGGGTAGAGGAGGAGACCCAGTACTTC. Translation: CASSFWGVEEETQYF.

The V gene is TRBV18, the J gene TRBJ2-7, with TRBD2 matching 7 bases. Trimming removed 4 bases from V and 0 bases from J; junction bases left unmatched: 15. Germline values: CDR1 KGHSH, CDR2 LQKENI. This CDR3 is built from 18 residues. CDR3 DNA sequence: TGTGCCAGCTCACTAAAAATGGGCCCCGGGACTATCTCCTACGAGCAGTACTTC. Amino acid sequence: CASSLKMGPGTISYEQYF.

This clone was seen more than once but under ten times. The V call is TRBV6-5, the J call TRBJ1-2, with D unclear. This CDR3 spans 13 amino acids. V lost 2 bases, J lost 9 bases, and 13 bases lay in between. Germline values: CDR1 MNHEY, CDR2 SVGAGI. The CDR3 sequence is CASSYGQPYSYTF. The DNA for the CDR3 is TGTGCCAGCAGTTACGGGCAACCTTATAGCTACACCTTC.

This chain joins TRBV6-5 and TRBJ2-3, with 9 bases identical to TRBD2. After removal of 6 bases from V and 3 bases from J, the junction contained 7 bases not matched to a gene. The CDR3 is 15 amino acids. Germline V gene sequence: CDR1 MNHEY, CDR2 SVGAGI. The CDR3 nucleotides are TGTGCCAGCAGCTTAGGGACTAGCAATACAGATACGCAGTATTTT. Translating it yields CASSLGTSNTDTQYF.

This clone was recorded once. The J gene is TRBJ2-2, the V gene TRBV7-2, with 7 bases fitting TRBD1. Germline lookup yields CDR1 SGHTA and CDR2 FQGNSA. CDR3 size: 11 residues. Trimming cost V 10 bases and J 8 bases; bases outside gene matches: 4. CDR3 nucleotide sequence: TGTGCCACCACAGGGGTGGGGGAGCTGTTTTTT. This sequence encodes CATTGVGELFF.

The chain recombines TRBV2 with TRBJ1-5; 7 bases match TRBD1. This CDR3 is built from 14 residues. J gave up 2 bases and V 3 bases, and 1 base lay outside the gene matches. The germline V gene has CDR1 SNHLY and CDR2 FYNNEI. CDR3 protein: CASSDGQGNQPQHF. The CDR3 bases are TGTGCCAGCAGTGACGGACAGGGCAATCAGCCCCAGCATTTT.

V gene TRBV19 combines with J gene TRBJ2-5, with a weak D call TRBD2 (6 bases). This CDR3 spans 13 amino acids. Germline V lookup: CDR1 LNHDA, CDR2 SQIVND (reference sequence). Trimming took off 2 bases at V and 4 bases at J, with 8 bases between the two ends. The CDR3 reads CASSISGGETQYF. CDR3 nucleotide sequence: TGTGCCAGTAGTATATCCGGGGGAGAGACCCAGTACTTC.

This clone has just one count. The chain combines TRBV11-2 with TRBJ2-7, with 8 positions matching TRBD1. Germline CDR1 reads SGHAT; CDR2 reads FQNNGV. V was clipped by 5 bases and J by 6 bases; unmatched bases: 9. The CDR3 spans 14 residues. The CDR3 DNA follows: TGTGCCAGCAGCCCCAGGACAGGGCAGATCGAGCAGTACTTC. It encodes CASSPRTGQIEQYF.

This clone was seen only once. The CDR3 bases are TGTGCCAGTAGTATAGGAGCTAGCGTGGAGACCCAGTACTTC. Protein sequence: CASSIGASVETQYF. V is TRBV19 and J is TRBJ2-5; tentative D call: TRBD2 (6 bases). The CDR3 extends over 14 amino acids. The V end was cut by 1 base, the J end by 5 bases, with 11 bases between. Germline lookup yields CDR1 LNHDA and CDR2 SQIVND (reference sequence).

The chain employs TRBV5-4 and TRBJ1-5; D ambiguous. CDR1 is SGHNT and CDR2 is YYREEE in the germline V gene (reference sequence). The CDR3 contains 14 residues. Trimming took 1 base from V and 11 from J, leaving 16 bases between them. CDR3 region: CASSLRELTGAQHF. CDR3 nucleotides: TGTGCCAGCAGCTTGCGGGAATTGACCGGGGCCCAGCATTTT. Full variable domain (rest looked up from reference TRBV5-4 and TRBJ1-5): ETGVTQSPTHLIKTRGQQVTLRCSSQSGHNTVSWYQQALGQGPQFIFQYYREEENGRGNFPPRFSGLQFPNYSSELNVNALELDDSALYLCASSLRELTGAQHFGDGTRLSIL.

CDR3 residues: CASRSTGVGNTIYF. The CDR3 DNA is TGTGCCAGCAGGTCGACAGGGGTGGGAAACACCATATATTTT. The rearrangement joins TRBV6-5 to TRBJ1-3, with TRBD1 identical over 8 bases. This CDR3 comprises 14 residues. The junction had 5 bases not matched to a gene; V was cut back by 6 bases and J by 4 bases. Germline loops: CDR1 MNHEY, CDR2 SVGAGI.

CDR3 sequence reads: CASSPVAGGYGYTF. In DNA, the CDR3 is TGTGCCAGCAGCCCGGTGGCAGGGGGTTATGGCTACACCTTC. V and J are TRBV7-9 and TRBJ1-2; TRBD1 aligns across 7 bases. This CDR3 has 14 residues. Trimming at V came to 5 bases and at J to 5 bases, leaving 8 bases not matched to a gene. From germline, CDR1 is SEHNR and CDR2 FQNEAQ (reference sequence). The full variable domain, with the rest looked up from reference TRBV7-9 and TRBJ1-2, is DTGVSQNPRHKITKRGQNVTFRCDPISEHNRLYWYRQTLGQGPEFLTYFQNEAQLEKSRLLSDRFSAERPKGSFSTLEIQRTEQGDSAMYLCASSPVAGGYGYTFGSGTRLTVV.

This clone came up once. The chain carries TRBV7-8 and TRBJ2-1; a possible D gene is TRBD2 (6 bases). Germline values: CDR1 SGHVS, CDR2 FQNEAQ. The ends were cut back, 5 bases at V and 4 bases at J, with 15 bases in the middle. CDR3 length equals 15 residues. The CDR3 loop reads CASSVTTSRYNEQFF. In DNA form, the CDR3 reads TGTGCCAGCAGCGTAACGACTAGTCGATACAATGAGCAGTTCTTC.

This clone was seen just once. CDR3 coding DNA: TGTGCCAGCAGTCCGAGACTAGCGGGAGTATCCTCCTACGAGCAGTACTTC. Translating gives CASSPRLAGVSSYEQYF. This chain joins TRBV28 and TRBJ2-5, with TRBD2 matching 12 bases. Judging by the DNA end, TRBJ2-7 fits better; the J call may be wrong. The CDR3 runs to 17 residues. CDR1 is MDHEN, CDR2 SYDVKM, per germline.

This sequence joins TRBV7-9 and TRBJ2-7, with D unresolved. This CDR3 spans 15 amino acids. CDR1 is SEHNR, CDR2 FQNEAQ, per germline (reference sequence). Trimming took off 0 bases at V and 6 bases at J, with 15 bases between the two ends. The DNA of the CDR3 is TGTGCCAGCAGCTTAGCCTCAGGTACCTACGGCGAGCAGTACTTC. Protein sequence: CASSLASGTYGEQYF.

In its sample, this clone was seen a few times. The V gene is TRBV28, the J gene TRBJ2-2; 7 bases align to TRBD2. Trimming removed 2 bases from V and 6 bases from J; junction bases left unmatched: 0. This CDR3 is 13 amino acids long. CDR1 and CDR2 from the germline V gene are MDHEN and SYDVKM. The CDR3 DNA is TGTGCCAGCAGTTTACGGGGGGCCGGGGAGCTGTTTTTT. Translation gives CASSLRGAGELFF.

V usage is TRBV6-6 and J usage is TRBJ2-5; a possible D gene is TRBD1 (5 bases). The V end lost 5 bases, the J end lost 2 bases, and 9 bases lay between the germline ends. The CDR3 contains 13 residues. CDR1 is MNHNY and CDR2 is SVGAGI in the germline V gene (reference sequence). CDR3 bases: TGTGCCAGCAGTGGACAACCTCAAGAGACCCAGTACTTC. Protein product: CASSGQPQETQYF.

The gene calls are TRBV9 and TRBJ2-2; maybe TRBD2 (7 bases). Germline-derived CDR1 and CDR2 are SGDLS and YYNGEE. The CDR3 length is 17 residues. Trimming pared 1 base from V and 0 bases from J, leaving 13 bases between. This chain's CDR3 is CASSVRGGVTNTGELFF. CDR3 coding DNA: TGTGCCAGCAGCGTAAGGGGGGGCGTCACGAACACCGGGGAGCTGTTTTTT.

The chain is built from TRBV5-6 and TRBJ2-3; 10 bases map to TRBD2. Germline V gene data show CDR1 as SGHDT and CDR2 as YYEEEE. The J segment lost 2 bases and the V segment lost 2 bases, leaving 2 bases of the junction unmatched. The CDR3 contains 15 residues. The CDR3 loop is CASSFLAGVTDTQYF. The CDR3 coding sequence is TGTGCCAGCAGCTTTCTAGCGGGAGTCACAGATACGCAGTATTTT.

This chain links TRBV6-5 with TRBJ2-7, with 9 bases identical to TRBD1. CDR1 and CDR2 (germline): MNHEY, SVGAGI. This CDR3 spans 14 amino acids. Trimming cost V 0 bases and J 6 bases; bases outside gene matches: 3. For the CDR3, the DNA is TGTGCCAGCAGTTACTCCGGGACAGGGATCGAGCAGTACTTC. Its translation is CASSYSGTGIEQYF.

This chain's CDR3 is CSGGTGARETQYF. In nucleotides, the CDR3 is TGCAGCGGGGGGACAGGGGCGCGGGAGACCCAGTACTTC. The V gene is TRBV29-1, the J gene TRBJ2-5; TRBD1 matches 10 bases. Trimming at V came to 7 bases and at J to 5 bases, leaving 7 bases not matched to a gene. The CDR3 extends over 13 amino acids. Germline loops: CDR1 SQVTM, CDR2 ANQGSEA.

The CDR3 DNA reads TGTGCCACCAGCTTACAGGGTGGCCTAGCGGGAGGGCCGGGGTACGAGCAGTACTTC. It specifies CATSLQGGLAGGPGYEQYF. The chain carries TRBV15 and TRBJ2-7; 12 nucleotides align to TRBD2. CDR1 and CDR2 (germline): LNHNV, YYDKDF (reference sequence). This CDR3 is built from 19 residues. V was pared by 5 bases and J by 4 bases, with 18 bases of the junction left unmatched.

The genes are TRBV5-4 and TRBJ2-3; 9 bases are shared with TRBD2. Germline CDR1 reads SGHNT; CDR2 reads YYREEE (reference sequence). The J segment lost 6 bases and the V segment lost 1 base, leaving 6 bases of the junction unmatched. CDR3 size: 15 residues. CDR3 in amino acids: CASSLRAGGGDTQYF. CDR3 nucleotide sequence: TGTGCCAGCAGCTTGAGAGCGGGGGGAGGGGATACGCAGTATTTT.

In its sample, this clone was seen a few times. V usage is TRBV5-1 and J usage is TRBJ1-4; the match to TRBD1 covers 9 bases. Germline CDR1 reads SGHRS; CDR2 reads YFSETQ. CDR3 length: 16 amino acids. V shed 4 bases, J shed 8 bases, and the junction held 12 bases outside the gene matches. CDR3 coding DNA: TGCGCCAGCAGCGCCCCAACCGGGACAGGGTACGAAAAACTGTTTTTT. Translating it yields CASSAPTGTGYEKLFF. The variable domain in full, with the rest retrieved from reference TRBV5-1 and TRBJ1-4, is KAGVTQTPRYLIKTRGQQVTLSCSPISGHRSVSWYQQTPGQGLQFLFEYFSETQRNKGNFPGRFSGRQFSNSRSEMNVSTLELGDSALYLCASSAPTGTGYEKLFFGSGTQLSVL.

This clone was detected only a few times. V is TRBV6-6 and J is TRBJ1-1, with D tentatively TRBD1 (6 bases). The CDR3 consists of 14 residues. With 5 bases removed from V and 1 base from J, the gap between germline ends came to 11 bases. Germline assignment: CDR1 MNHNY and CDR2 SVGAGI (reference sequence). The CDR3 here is CASSLRTENTEAFF. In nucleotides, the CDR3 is TGTGCCAGCAGTCTGCGGACAGAGAACACTGAAGCTTTCTTT.